The subject of this entry is one T cell receptor beta chain. With 3 bases removed from V and 1 base from J, the gap between germline ends came to 6 bases. Germline CDR1 KGHSH, CDR2 LQKENI. There are 13 residues in the CDR3. Through a sample-barcoded 5' primer and a J-beta primer mix, a second PCR was run for about 6 to 12 cycles. In TCRdb, the 5' RACE reads were re-called with MiXCR into one record per CDR3 protein. The sample lists 450,000 to 600,000 distinct CDR3 sequences, over 25% occurring once. The data originate from a study of blood T cells in healthy people across ages. These records were also assigned to another study, of T cells of mothers and their children. From that second work: Overlap ran slightly, non-significantly higher for related than unrelated mother-child pairs.

This sequence originates from a boy under 10 years old in good health. The gene calls are TRBV18 and TRBJ1-2; D is unclear. The specimen sequenced was blood. The DNA of the CDR3 is TGTGCCAGCTCACCGAGGATTAACTATGGCTACACCTTC. It is translated as CASSPRINYGYTF.